This T cell receptor (beta chain) is drawn from a study of blood T cell repertoires in COVID-19. The protocol was immunoSEQ multiplex PCR, while the TCRdb copy is restricted to in-frame clones and leaves out a portion. The data show 55,000 to 65,000 clones, around nine tenths seen once. V lost 3 bases to trimming and J lost 0 bases; unmatched junction nucleotides: 4. CDR1 and CDR2 from the germline V gene are LGHDT and YNNKEL (reference sequence). CDR3 length equals 18 residues. The TCR was taken from an elderly woman with active COVID-19. The sequencing input was peripheral blood. The chain joins TRBV3-1 (or the pseudogene TRBV3-2) to TRBJ2-4, with 14 nucleotides matching TRBD2. CDR3 protein: CASSHGLAGGLAKNIQYF. The CDR3 DNA reads TGTGCCAGCAGCCACGGACTAGCGGGGGGCTTAGCCAAAAACATTCAGTACTTC.